The rows below give T cell receptor beta chains drawn from one sample of a study of blood T cells in healthy people across ages. TCRdb re-called the 5' RACE reads with MiXCR, one entry per CDR3 protein. The sample lists hundreds of thousands of distinct CDR3 sequences, approximately 59% occurring once. The specimen was blood. The receptors come from a man younger than 45 in good health. CDR3s include the opening cysteine and the closing phenylalanine or tryptophan. A D gene is named only where the DNA matches it firmly. Clone sizes are given selectively: once, few, many, or a class where the clone is expanded.

>TRBV28|few|TRBJ2-1|TRBD1
CASSLWTGSNEQFF
TGTGCCAGCAGTTTATGGACAGGGTCCAATGAGCAGTTCTTC
>TRBV7-2|.|TRBJ2-7|.
CASSRTATSYEQYF
TGTGCCAGCAGCCGGACAGCCACCTCATACGAGCAGTACTTC
>TRBV25-1|few|TRBJ1-2|TRBD1
CASSGDRGRVGYTF
TGTGCCAGCAGTGGTGACAGGGGGCGGGTTGGCTACACCTTC
>TRBV6-5|.|TRBJ1-2|.
CASSSPQTALPNYGYTF
TGTGCCAGCAGTTCACCCCAAACAGCGCTTCCTAACTATGGCTACACCTTC
>TRBV9|.|TRBJ1-5|.
CASSATGDGLSNRPQHF
TGTGCCAGCAGCGCAACCGGCGACGGGCTTAGCAATCGGCCCCAGCATTTT
>TRBV25-1|.|TRBJ2-6|.
CASSERGSPGANVLTF
TGTGCCAGCAGTGAGAGAGGTTCTCCTGGGGCCAACGTCCTGACTTTC
>TRBV6-2/TRBV6-3|.|TRBJ2-1|.
CASSYHLGEEFF
TGTGCCAGCAGTTACCATTTGGGTGAGGAGTTCTTC
>TRBV10-3|.|TRBJ2-4|.
CAISELAAACSGEQSF
TGTGCCATCAGTGAGTTGGCCGCGGCTTGTTCAGGGGAGCAGTCCTTC
>TRBV12-3/TRBV12-4|.|TRBJ1-2|TRBD1
CASSSGQARFSNYGYTF
TGTGCCAGCAGTTCCGGACAGGCAAGGTTCTCTAACTATGGCTACACCTTC
>TRBV12-3/TRBV12-4|.|TRBJ2-7|.
CASSYLSEYEQYF
TGTGCCAGCAGTTACCTCAGTGAATACGAGCAGTACTTC
>TRBV27|.|TRBJ1-4|.
CASSLMSGEKLFF
TGTGCCAGCAGTTTAATGTCAGGCGAAAAACTGTTTTTT
>TRBV7-2|.|TRBJ2-3|.
CASSQRAPTDTDTQYF
TGTGCCAGCAGCCAGCGGGCCCCTACAGACACAGATACGCAGTATTTT
>TRBV3-1|.|TRBJ2-7|TRBD1
CASRPGQNSYEQYF
TGTGCCAGCAGACCGGGACAGAACTCCTACGAGCAGTACTTC
>TRBV6-5|few|TRBJ2-3|.
CASKRRGLLTDTQYF
TGTGCCAGCAAGCGGCGGGGCCTTCTCACAGATACGCAGTATTTT
>TRBV6-2/TRBV6-3|.|TRBJ1-5|.
CASSTPGTLGQPQHF
TGTGCCAGCAGTACACCCGGGACTCTGGGGCAGCCCCAGCATTTT
>TRBV4-3|.|TRBJ2-3|TRBD1
CASSQNGQGAGADTQYF
TGCGCCAGCAGCCAGAACGGACAGGGGGCGGGCGCAGATACGCAGTATTTT
>TRBV7-2|.|TRBJ2-1|.
CASKIRGAGYEQFF
TGTGCCAGCAAGATACGGGGGGCGGGGTATGAGCAGTTCTTC
>TRBV3-1|few|TRBJ2-2|.
CASSQWRTGELFF
TGTGCCAGCAGCCAATGGCGAACCGGGGAGCTGTTTTTT
>TRBV15|.|TRBJ1-5|TRBD1
CATRQGNSNQPQHF
TGTGCCACTCGACAGGGCAATAGCAATCAGCCCCAGCATTTT
>TRBV4-3|few|TRBJ2-3|.
CASSQERGADTQYF
TGCGCCAGCAGCCAGGAACGTGGTGCAGATACGCAGTATTTT
>TRBV7-2|once|TRBJ2-1|.
CASSLGHTGGEQFF
TGTGCCAGCAGCTTGGGGCACACAGGCGGTGAGCAGTTCTTC
>TRBV27|.|TRBJ2-3|.
CASSLFAADTQYF
TGTGCCAGCAGTTTATTCGCCGCAGATACGCAGTATTTT
>TRBV10-3|few|TRBJ2-5|TRBD1
CAISETQDRGGETQYF
TGTGCTATCAGTGAGACCCAGGACAGGGGAGGAGAGACCCAGTACTTC
>TRBV12-3/TRBV12-4|.|TRBJ1-2|TRBD1
CASRAGGLAYGYTF
TGTGCCAGCAGAGCAGGGGGCCTCGCCTATGGCTACACCTTC
>TRBV20-1|.|TRBJ2-1|.
CSARRSNEQFF
TGCAGTGCTAGAAGGTCCAATGAGCAGTTCTTC
>TRBV6-1|.|TRBJ2-4|.
CASSGQTLAKNIQYF
TGTGCCAGCAGTGGACAGACCCTAGCCAAAAACATTCAGTACTTC
>TRBV9|.|TRBJ2-3|TRBD2
CASSVDATSGGLTDTQYF
TGTGCCAGCAGCGTAGACGCCACTAGCGGGGGGCTGACAGATACGCAGTATTTT
>TRBV29-1|.|TRBJ2-7|.
CSVGGSGTLYEQYF
TGCAGCGTTGGGGGTAGCGGAACACTCTACGAGCAGTACTTC
>TRBV7-2|few|TRBJ2-7|TRBD2
CASSLGLAGGVYEQYF
TGTGCCAGCAGCTTGGGTCTAGCGGGGGGCGTATACGAGCAGTACTTC
>TRBV20-1|.|TRBJ1-2|TRBD1
CSARASDRGGDYTF
TGCAGTGCTAGAGCCTCGGACAGGGGAGGTGACTACACCTTC
>TRBV13|.|TRBJ1-4|.
CASSPWLETNEKLFF
TGTGCCAGCAGCCCCTGGCTGGAAACTAATGAAAAACTGTTTTTT
>TRBV6-5|.|TRBJ1-6|.
CASSYDPGTFSPLHF
TGTGCCAGCAGTTACGATCCCGGCACCTTTTCACCCCTCCACTTT
>TRBV14|.|TRBJ2-7|TRBD2
CASSLTAGAHEQYF
TGTGCCAGCAGCCTTACAGCGGGGGCCCACGAGCAGTACTTC
>TRBV4-3|.|TRBJ2-3|.
CASSQDPYLTDTQYF
TGCGCCAGCAGCCAAGATCCCTATTTGACAGATACGCAGTATTTT
>TRBV4-2|.|TRBJ2-1|TRBD2
CASSQDQGDYSYNEQFF
TGTGCCAGCAGCCAAGATCAAGGGGACTACTCCTACAATGAGCAGTTCTTC
>TRBV4-3|.|TRBJ2-1|TRBD1
CASRGTGGYNEQFF
TGCGCCAGCAGGGGGACAGGGGGCTACAATGAGCAGTTCTTC
>TRBV4-1|.|TRBJ1-1|TRBD1
CASSQVQGPWGTEAFF
TGCGCCAGCAGCCAAGTACAGGGGCCGTGGGGCACTGAAGCTTTCTTT